Shown below are 28 T cell receptor beta chains from a single sample sequenced in a study of cytomegalovirus exposure and HLA in healthy donors. PCR involved 60 Vbeta and 13 Jbeta primers. The method was immunoSEQ multiplex PCR; TCRdb's version includes in-frame clones alone and lacks a portion of them. The repertoire holds some 190,000 clones, with about 90% as singletons. Sequencing was performed on PBMCs. The receptor set was obtained from a man aged 25 to 40 in good health and CMV-seronegative.

This chain uses TRBV4-1 with TRBJ2-1; 12 bases fit TRBD1. The CDR3 has 16 amino acids. The junction had 5 bases not matched to a gene; V was cut back by 1 base and J by 7 bases. Germline V gene sequence: CDR1 MGHRA, CDR2 YSYEKL. The CDR3 region is CASSQGPGQGANEQFF. As DNA, the CDR3 is TGCGCCAGCAGCCAAGGCCCGGGACAGGGGGCGAATGAGCAGTTCTTC.

The J gene is TRBJ2-7, the V gene TRBV19; TRBD1 matches 10 bases. The CDR3 sequence is 14 residues long. Germline V CDR1 and CDR2: LNHDA, SQIVND (reference sequence). V gave up 6 bases and J gave up 2 bases; unmatched junction bases: 4. In DNA form, the CDR3 reads TGTGCCAGTAGCGGACAGGGGGGGGCCTACGAGCAGTACTTC. Amino acids: CASSGQGGAYEQYF.

The CDR3 spells CSLLGQTQETQYF. In DNA, the CDR3 is TGCAGCCTTCTTGGACAAACCCAAGAGACCCAGTACTTC. This chain connects TRBV29-1 to TRBJ2-5; D is perhaps TRBD1 (5 bases). Deletions cut 8 bases from V and 1 base from J, with 14 bases between. The CDR3 consists of 13 residues. Germline V gene lookup returns CDR1 SQVTM and CDR2 ANQGSEA.

This clone showed up just once. V and J are TRBV11-2 and TRBJ2-1; a possible D gene is TRBD1 (6 bases). V was pared by 4 bases and J by 5 bases, with 12 bases between. There are 14 residues in the CDR3. Germline CDR1 and CDR2: SGHAT and FQNNGV. This CDR3 is CASSSTRGNNEQFF. The CDR3 bases are TGTGCCAGCAGCTCAACTAGGGGGAACAATGAGCAGTTCTTC.

The chain recombines TRBV6-5 with TRBJ2-7; perhaps TRBD2 as D (5 bases). V lost 0 bases to trimming and J lost 0 bases, with 12 bases between them. Per germline, CDR1 MNHEY and CDR2 SVGAGI. The CDR3 has 16 amino acids. The CDR3 nucleotides read TGTGCCAGCAGTTACTCGCGGGCCAGAGACTCCTACGAGCAGTACTTC. Translating it yields CASSYSRARDSYEQYF.

About this clone: At one boundary the junction diverges from the germline segment, which might be a read error. In DNA, the CDR3 is TGTTCCAGCAGCTCGGGATCAACTAATGAAAAACTGTTTTTT. Translated: CSSSSGSTNEKLFF. This rearrangement joins TRBV7-9 to TRBJ1-4; D is unresolved. The CDR3 extends over 14 amino acids. CDR1 SEHNR and CDR2 FQNEAQ come from the germline V gene (reference sequence).

The table lists this clone with a count of one. The chain uses TRBV5-1 and TRBJ2-7, with 7 bases fitting TRBD1. V was clipped by 4 bases and J by 11 bases; unmatched bases: 6. The CDR3 runs to 11 residues. Germline V gene sequence: CDR1 SGHRS, CDR2 YFSETQ. The CDR3 nucleotides read TGCGCCAGCAGCAACGACAGGGAAAAGTACTTC. It encodes CASSNDREKYF.

The J gene is TRBJ1-3, the V gene TRBV6-5; unclear D gene. Between the trimmed V and J ends, which lost 7 bases and 1 base, there was a span of 14 bases. CDR1 and CDR2 (germline): MNHEY, SVGAGI. CDR3 size: 15 residues. CDR3 in amino acids: CASMPSLESGNTIYF. CDR3 DNA: TGTGCCAGCATGCCATCGTTGGAGTCTGGAAACACCATATATTTT.

The chain is built from TRBV27 and TRBJ1-5; TRBD1 matches 7 bases. Germline trimming cut 5 bases from V and 6 bases from J; bases unmatched to any gene: 7. The CDR3 covers 14 residues. Germline CDR1 is MNHEY and CDR2 is SMNVEV (reference sequence). The CDR3 nucleotides are TGTGCCAGCAGTGGAGGGGGCTGGCGTCAGCCCCAGCATTTT. It yields the protein CASSGGGWRQPQHF.

J is TRBJ2-3 and V is TRBV5-4; weak D call: TRBD1 (6 bases). Trimming cost V 3 bases and J 0 bases, with 20 bases left between them. CDR1 is SGHNT and CDR2 is YYREEE in the germline V gene (reference sequence). The CDR3 totals 18 residues. CDR3 amino acids: CASSSGAPNSGSTDTQYF. The DNA for the CDR3 is TGTGCCAGCAGCTCAGGGGCTCCCAACTCGGGGAGCACAGATACGCAGTATTTT.

The chain has TRBV5-1 and TRBJ2-3; 8 nucleotides align to TRBD1. Germline lookup yields CDR1 SGHRS and CDR2 YFSETQ. The V segment lost 3 bases and the J segment 0 bases; nucleotides outside the gene matches: 3. The CDR3 spans 15 residues. CDR3 coding DNA: TGCGCCAGCAGCTCCCGGGACAGGAGCACAGATACGCAGTATTTT. It yields the protein CASSSRDRSTDTQYF.

The chain is built from TRBV5-1 and TRBJ2-7; 7 bases are a match to TRBD1. The germline V gene encodes CDR1 SGHRS and CDR2 YFSETQ. V shed 4 bases and J 5 bases; nucleotides not matched to a gene: 12. This CDR3 has 15 residues. CDR3 DNA: TGCGCCAGCAGCAGCATGACAGGGCTCGACGACGAGCAGTACTTC. It translates to CASSSMTGLDDEQYF.

J is TRBJ2-7 and V is TRBV2, with D possibly being TRBD1 (5 bases). V lost 4 bases and J lost 0, with 13 bases in between. Germline CDR1 and CDR2: SNHLY and FYNNEI. The CDR3 is made up of 15 amino acids. The CDR3 sequence is CASSGQKNPSYEQYF. As DNA, the CDR3 is TGTGCCAGCAGTGGACAGAAAAATCCCTCCTACGAGCAGTACTTC.

This sequence joins TRBV28 and TRBJ1-2; no definite D call. V gave up 3 bases and J gave up 3 bases, with 8 bases separating them. This CDR3 spans 13 amino acids. CDR1 and CDR2 (germline): MDHEN, SYDVKM. In DNA form, the CDR3 reads TGTGCCAGCAGTTTCCTCCGGGACTATGGCTACACCTTC. As protein: CASSFLRDYGYTF.

The chain carries TRBV2 and TRBJ2-5; D perhaps matches TRBD2 (6 bases). The better agreement between TRBJ2-7 and the DNA end casts doubt on the J call. The CDR3 has 14 residues. Germline CDR1 and CDR2: SNHLY and FYNNEI. This chain's CDR3 is CASSAGQGGYEQYF. In DNA, the CDR3 is TGTGCCAGCAGTGCGGGGCAGGGAGGCTACGAGCAGTACTTC.

The chain combines TRBV18 with TRBJ1-2, with 7 bases fitting TRBD1. Trimming cost V 4 bases and J 3 bases; bases outside gene matches: 8. The germline gives CDR1 KGHSH, CDR2 LQKENI. CDR3 size: 15 residues. CDR3 protein: CASSLGTDAYYGYTF. In DNA, the CDR3 is TGTGCCAGCTCACTTGGGACAGATGCCTACTATGGCTACACCTTC.

This chain links TRBV19 with TRBJ2-1; a weak D match, TRBD1 (5 bases). Germline assignment: CDR1 LNHDA and CDR2 SQIVND (reference sequence). V lost 8 bases to trimming and J lost 12 bases, with 20 bases between them. This CDR3 is 13 amino acids long. CDR3 residues: CASEWQGRDGQFF. The CDR3 bases are TGTGCCAGTGAGTGGCAGGGTCGAGATGGGCAGTTCTTC. Together with reference TRBV19 and TRBJ2-1, the CDR3 gives the full variable domain: DGGITQSPKYLFRKEGQNVTLSCEQNLNHDAMYWYRQDPGQGLRLIYYSQIVNDFQKGDIAEGYSVSREKKESFPLTVTSAQKNPTAFYLCASEWQGRDGQFFGPGTRLTVL.

The CDR3 loop is CASTTGESYSPLHF. CDR3 DNA: TGCGCCAGCACGACAGGGGAAAGTTATTCACCCCTCCACTTT. The chain couples TRBV5-1 to TRBJ1-6; 8 nucleotides line up with TRBD1. The CDR3 runs 14 residues. The V and J ends lost 6 bases and 8 bases, in that order; junction bases with no gene match: 7. Germline V CDR1 and CDR2: SGHRS, YFSETQ. Using reference TRBV5-1 and TRBJ1-6 for the parts outside the CDR3, the full variable domain is KAGVTQTPRYLIKTRGQQVTLSCSPISGHRSVSWYQQTPGQGLQFLFEYFSETQRNKGNFPGRFSGRQFSNSRSEMNVSTLELGDSALYLCASTTGESYSPLHFGNGTRLTVT.

This rearrangement joins TRBV2 to TRBJ1-1, with a tentative D call TRBD1 (6 bases). The CDR3 extends over 14 amino acids. Germline V gene sequence: CDR1 SNHLY, CDR2 FYNNEI. Between the trimmed V and J ends, which lost 4 bases and 4 bases, there was a span of 13 bases. The CDR3 sequence is CASSGETGFTEAFF. The CDR3 DNA follows: TGTGCCAGCAGTGGAGAAACAGGGTTCACTGAAGCTTTCTTT.

The chain combines TRBV6-5 with TRBJ1-2; 7 bases align to TRBD1. The V gene end was trimmed by 7 bases and the J gene end by 4 bases; junction bases not matched to a gene: 9. CDR3 size: 14 residues. Germline-derived CDR1 and CDR2 are MNHEY and SVGAGI. Written as DNA, the CDR3 is TGTGCCAGCACCCGGGACAGTTCCTTCTATGGCTACACCTTC. Translating gives CASTRDSSFYGYTF.

The chain is built from TRBV27 and TRBJ2-7; 7 bases are shared with TRBD1. After removal of 6 bases from V and 2 bases from J, the junction contained 7 bases not matched to a gene. The germline V gene has CDR1 MNHEY and CDR2 SMNVEV (reference sequence). The CDR3 is 14 residues long. CDR3: CASRPRQGPYEQYF. As DNA, the CDR3 is TGTGCCAGCAGGCCAAGACAGGGCCCCTACGAGCAGTACTTC.

The rearrangement joins TRBV4-3 to TRBJ1-2, with D perhaps matching TRBD1 (6 bases). This CDR3 is 14 amino acids long. Trimming stripped 0 bases from V and 7 bases from J, with 12 bases between. Germline lookup yields CDR1 LGHNA and CDR2 YSLEER. The DNA for the CDR3 is TGCGCCAGCAGCCAAGATCCGGGGGGCTTTGGCTACACCTTC. Its protein is CASSQDPGGFGYTF.

The gene calls are TRBV29-1 and TRBJ1-1, with D possibly matching TRBD1 (6 bases). The germline V gene has CDR1 SQVTM and CDR2 ANQGSEA. This CDR3 contains 13 residues. The V and J ends lost 4 bases and 1 base respectively, with 10 bases between them. Written as DNA, the CDR3 is TGCAGCGTTGTTTGGGGGCGGAACACTGAAGCTTTCTTT. It is translated as CSVVWGRNTEAFF.

CDR3 in DNA: TGTGCCAGCAGAACGACAGGGGCTAGGGCTGGCGAGCAGTACTTC. Protein: CASRTTGARAGEQYF. This chain connects TRBV28 to TRBJ2-7; 8 bases map to TRBD1. V lost 6 bases, J lost 6 bases, and 13 bases stayed unmatched. Germline V gene lookup returns CDR1 MDHEN and CDR2 SYDVKM. The CDR3 spans 15 residues.

CDR3 in DNA: TGTGCCAGCAGCCAGGACAGGGATCGCACAGATACGCAGTATTTT. Encoded protein: CASSQDRDRTDTQYF. The rearrangement joins TRBV6-4 to TRBJ2-3; 8 bases align to TRBD1. The CDR3 contains 15 residues. The germline CDR1 and CDR2 sequences are MRHNA and SNTAGT. With 6 bases clipped from V and 1 base from J, the junction kept 6 bases outside the gene matches.

The chain uses TRBV9 and TRBJ2-1, with TRBD1 identical over 7 bases. The V gene's germline CDR1 is SGDLS and CDR2 YYNGEE. CDR3 length: 14 residues. The junction had 4 bases not matched to a gene; V was cut back by 3 bases and J by 4 bases. CDR3 in amino acids: CASSAPGQYNEQFF. The CDR3 region has the DNA TGTGCCAGCAGCGCTCCGGGACAGTACAATGAGCAGTTCTTC.

This clone was recorded only once. The chain's CDR3 is CASSLSPFYNEQFF. CDR3 coding DNA: TGTGCCAGCAGTTTATCCCCCTTTTACAATGAGCAGTTCTTC. This chain connects TRBV27 to TRBJ2-1; unclear D gene. The CDR3 loop spans 14 amino acids. CDR1 MNHEY and CDR2 SMNVEV come from the germline V gene (reference sequence). V shed 0 bases and J shed 4 bases, with 7 bases lying between them.

The CDR3 sequence is CASGEGRSYEQYF. CDR3 in DNA: TGTGCCAGTGGTGAAGGGAGGTCCTACGAGCAGTACTTC. The genes are TRBV19 and TRBJ2-7; maybe TRBD2 (6 bases). The CDR3 consists of 13 residues. Germline V lookup: CDR1 LNHDA, CDR2 SQIVND (reference sequence). The germline V and J ends were trimmed by 8 bases and 1 base, with 12 bases remaining between them.